The 8 T cell receptor beta chains presented below share a single source sample, sequenced in a study of blood T cell repertoires in COVID-19. Data came from immunoSEQ multiplex PCR; TCRdb stores just in-frame clones and leaves some out. The sample records fewer than 250,000 clones, around 87% being singletons. The sequenced sample consisted of peripheral blood. The receptors shown here come from a man between 60 and 75 years old with acute or convalescent COVID-19.

This clone was seen once. The CDR3 region is CATHTTSTYEQYF. The DNA of the CDR3 is TGTGCCACCCACACGACATCTACCTACGAGCAGTACTTC. The chain links TRBV6-5 to TRBJ2-7; D gene ambiguous. The CDR3 is 13 amino acids. V was clipped by 10 bases and J by 2 bases, with 15 bases between them. Germline V CDR1 and CDR2: MNHEY, SVGAGI.

The V and J genes are TRBV27 and TRBJ1-6; 7 bases align to TRBD1. This CDR3 has 18 amino acids. CDR1 is MNHEY, CDR2 SMNVEV, per germline (reference sequence). V trimming: 6 bases; J trimming: 0 bases; junction bases outside the gene matches: 11. CDR3 amino acids: CASSLRPGGSSYNSPLHF. Written as DNA, the CDR3 is TGTGCCAGCAGCCTTAGGCCAGGGGGAAGCTCCTATAATTCACCCCTCCACTTT.

The chain joins TRBV2 to TRBJ2-1; weak D call: TRBD1 (6 bases). The CDR3 is made up of 15 amino acids. V lost 4 bases and J lost 4, with 14 bases in between. Germline CDR1 reads SNHLY; CDR2 reads FYNNEI. The chain's CDR3 is CASSAGAGVYNEQFF. The CDR3 nucleotides are TGTGCCAGCAGTGCAGGGGCCGGGGTTTACAATGAGCAGTTCTTC.

The chain employs TRBV3-1 (or the pseudogene TRBV3-2) and TRBJ1-2; TRBD1 is a possible D gene (5 bases). Germline V gives CDR1 LGHDT, CDR2 YNNKEL (reference sequence). V lost 3 bases and J 7 bases, leaving 12 bases between the germline ends. CDR3 length: 13 residues. CDR3 sequence (DNA): TGTGCCAGCAGCCATCCGGGGGGGAGTGGCTACACCTTC. It codes for CASSHPGGSGYTF.

The V and J genes are TRBV3-1 (or the pseudogene TRBV3-2) and TRBJ1-3; D might be TRBD1 (5 bases). Per germline, CDR1 LGHDT and CDR2 YNNKEL (reference sequence). The CDR3 spans 14 residues. V gave up 4 bases and J gave up 1 base, with 8 bases separating them. The CDR3 protein is CASSLRGSGNTIYF. In DNA form, the CDR3 reads TGTGCCAGCAGCCTCCGGGGGTCTGGAAACACCATATATTTT.

V usage is TRBV9 and J usage is TRBJ2-3, with 9 bases identical to TRBD1. This CDR3 comprises 16 residues. Germline trimming cut 4 bases from V and 1 base from J; bases unmatched to any gene: 7. The germline V gene has CDR1 SGDLS and CDR2 YYNGEE. This CDR3 reads CASSPGTGFGTDTQYF. DNA of the CDR3: TGTGCCAGCAGCCCCGGGACAGGGTTCGGCACAGATACGCAGTATTTT.

The rearrangement uses TRBV5-1 and TRBJ2-7; 7 bases are shared with TRBD1. With V trimmed by 4 bases and J by 0 bases, 10 bases remained unmatched. The CDR3 is 16 residues long. Germline V lookup: CDR1 SGHRS, CDR2 YFSETQ. CDR3 sequence reads: CASSVTQGRLSYEQYF. CDR3 sequence (DNA): TGCGCCAGCAGCGTAACACAGGGGAGACTCTCCTACGAGCAGTACTTC.

The chain combines TRBV6-1 with TRBJ1-5; D remains ambiguous. The CDR3 is 14 amino acids. Germline V gives CDR1 MNHNS, CDR2 SASEGT. Trimming shortened V by 7 bases and J by 4 bases, and 14 bases separated the two germline ends. CDR3 DNA sequence: TGTGCCAGCAATCCGACTGACCCTAATCAGCCCCAGCATTTT. Protein product: CASNPTDPNQPQHF.